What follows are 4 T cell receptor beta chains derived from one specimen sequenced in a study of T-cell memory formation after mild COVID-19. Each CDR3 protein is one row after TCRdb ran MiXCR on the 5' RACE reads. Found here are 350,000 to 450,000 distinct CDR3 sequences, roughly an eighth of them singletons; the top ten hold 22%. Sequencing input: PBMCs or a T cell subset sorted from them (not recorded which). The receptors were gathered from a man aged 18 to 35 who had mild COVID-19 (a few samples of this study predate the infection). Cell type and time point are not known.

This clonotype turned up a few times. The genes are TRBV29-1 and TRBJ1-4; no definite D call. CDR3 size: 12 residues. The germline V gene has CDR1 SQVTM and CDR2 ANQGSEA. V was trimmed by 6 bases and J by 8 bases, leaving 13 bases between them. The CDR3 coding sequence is TGCAGCGTGAGACCGCCCGGAGAAAAACTGTTTTTT. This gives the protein CSVRPPGEKLFF.

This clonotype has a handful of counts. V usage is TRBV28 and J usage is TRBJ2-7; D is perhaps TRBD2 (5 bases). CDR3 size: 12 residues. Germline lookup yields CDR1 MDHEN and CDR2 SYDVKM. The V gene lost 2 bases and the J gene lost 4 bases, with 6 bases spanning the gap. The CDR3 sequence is CASSLAGYEQYV. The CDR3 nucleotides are TGTGCCAGCAGTTTAGCGGGTTACGAGCAGTACGTC.

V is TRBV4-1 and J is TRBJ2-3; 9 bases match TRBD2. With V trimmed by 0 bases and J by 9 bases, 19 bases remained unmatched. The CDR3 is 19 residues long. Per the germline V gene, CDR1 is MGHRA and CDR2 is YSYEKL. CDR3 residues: CASSQDLGTRGSGGPTQYF. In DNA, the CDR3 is TGCGCCAGCAGCCAAGATTTGGGGACGAGAGGCAGCGGGGGGCCCACGCAGTATTTT.

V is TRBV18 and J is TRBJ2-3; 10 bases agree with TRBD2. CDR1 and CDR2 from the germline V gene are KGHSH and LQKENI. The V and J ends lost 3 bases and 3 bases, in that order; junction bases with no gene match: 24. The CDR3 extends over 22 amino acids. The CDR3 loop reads CASSPQTARSLGLAERTDTQYF. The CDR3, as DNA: TGTGCCAGCTCACCTCAAACCGCCCGATCCTTAGGACTAGCGGAACGTACAGATACGCAGTATTTT.